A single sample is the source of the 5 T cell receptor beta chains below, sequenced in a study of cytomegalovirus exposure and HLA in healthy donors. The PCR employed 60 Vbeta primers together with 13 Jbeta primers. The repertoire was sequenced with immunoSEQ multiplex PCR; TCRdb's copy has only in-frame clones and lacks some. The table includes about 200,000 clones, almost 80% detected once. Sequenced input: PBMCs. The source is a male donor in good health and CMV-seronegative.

The DNA of the CDR3 is TGTGCCAGCAGCCAGGGACTAGCGGGAGGCTACGAGCAGTACTTC. Its translation is CASSQGLAGGYEQYF. The chain joins TRBV14 to TRBJ2-7; TRBD2 aligns across 15 bases. The length of the CDR3 is 15 residues. V dropped 3 bases and J dropped 3; count of bases not matched to a gene: 0. CDR1 is SGHDN and CDR2 is FVKESK in the germline V gene.

In nucleotides, the CDR3 is TGTGCCAGTAACAGTGGGACTGAAGCTTTCTTT. Its translation is CASNSGTEAFF. V usage is TRBV19 and J usage is TRBJ1-1; no firm D call. Germline V lookup: CDR1 LNHDA, CDR2 SQIVND (reference sequence). The CDR3 is 11 residues long. Trimming took off 7 bases at V and 5 bases at J, with 8 bases between the two ends.

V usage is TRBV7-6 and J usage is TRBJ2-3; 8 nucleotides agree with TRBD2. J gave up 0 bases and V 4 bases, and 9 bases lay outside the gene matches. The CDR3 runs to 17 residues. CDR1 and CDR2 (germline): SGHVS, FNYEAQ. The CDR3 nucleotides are TGTGCCAGCAGCTCCCTCCCACTAGCGGAGAGCACAGATACGCAGTATTTT. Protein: CASSSLPLAESTDTQYF.

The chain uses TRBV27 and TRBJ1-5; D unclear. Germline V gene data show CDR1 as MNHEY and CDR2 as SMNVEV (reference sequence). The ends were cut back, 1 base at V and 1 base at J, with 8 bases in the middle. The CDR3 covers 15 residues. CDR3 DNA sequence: TGTGCCAGCAGTTTATTCGACGGGAGCAATCAGCCCCAGCATTTT. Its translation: CASSLFDGSNQPQHF.

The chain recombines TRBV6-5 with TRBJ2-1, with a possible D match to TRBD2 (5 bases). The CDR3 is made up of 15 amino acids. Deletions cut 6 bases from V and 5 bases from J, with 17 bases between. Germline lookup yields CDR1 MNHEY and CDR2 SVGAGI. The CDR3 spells CASSHPQSGNNEQFF. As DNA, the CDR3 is TGTGCCAGCAGCCACCCCCAAAGCGGAAACAATGAGCAGTTCTTC.